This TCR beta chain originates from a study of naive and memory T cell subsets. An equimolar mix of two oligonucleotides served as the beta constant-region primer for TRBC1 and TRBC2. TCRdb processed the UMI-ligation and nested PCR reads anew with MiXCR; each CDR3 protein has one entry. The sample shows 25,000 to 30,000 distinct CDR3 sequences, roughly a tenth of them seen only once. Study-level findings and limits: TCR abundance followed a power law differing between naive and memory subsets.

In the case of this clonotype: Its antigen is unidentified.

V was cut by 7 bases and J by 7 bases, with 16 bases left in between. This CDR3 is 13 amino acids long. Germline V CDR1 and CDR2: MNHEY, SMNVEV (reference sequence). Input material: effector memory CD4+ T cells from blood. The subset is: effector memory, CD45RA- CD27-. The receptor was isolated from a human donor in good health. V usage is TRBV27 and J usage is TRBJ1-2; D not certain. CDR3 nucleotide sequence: TGTGCCAGCACCTCCAGCAGCGGGGTTGGCTACACCTTC. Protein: CASTSSSGVGYTF.